Listed below are T cell receptor beta chains from one sample, sequenced in a study of T cells after yellow fever vaccination. TCRdb passed the 5' RACE reads through MiXCR, listing each CDR3 protein once. Of under 200,000 distinct CDR3 sequences detected, approximately 10% appear once; the ten largest clones hold roughly a third. Here the sequenced sample was CD8+ T cells sorted from PBMCs, taken 15 days after the yellow fever booster vaccination. These receptors were collected from a young man who received the YFV17D yellow fever vaccine. CDR3s include the opening cysteine and the closing phenylalanine or tryptophan. The D gene is left open where the match is weak. The listing skips clone size in some rows; elsewhere it reads once, few, many or a size class.

v_gene	abundance	d_gene	j_gene	CDR3nt	CDR3aa
TRBV20-1	.	.	TRBJ1-6	TGCAGTGCCTCGACCCTTAACACCCTCCACTTT	CSASTLNTLHF
TRBV4-1	many	TRBD1	TRBJ1-1	TGCGCCAGCAGCCAAGGACCGCTCCGACAGGGGAACACTGAAGCTTTCTTT	CASSQGPLRQGNTEAFF
TRBV2	.	TRBD2	TRBJ2-5	TGTGCCAGCAGTGAAGCGCTTGGGACTAGCGGGGGAAGGGAAGAGACCCAGTACTTC	CASSEALGTSGGREETQYF
TRBV27	.	TRBD1	TRBJ1-1	TGTGCCAGCAGTTTAGGGACAGGTGGGACTGAAGCTTTCTTT	CASSLGTGGTEAFF
TRBV5-1	.	.	TRBJ1-1	TGCGCCAGCAGCTTCCACGGGCCGAACACTGAAGCTTTCTTT	CASSFHGPNTEAFF
TRBV29-1	few	TRBD1	TRBJ1-2	TGCAGCGGGAAGACAGGGAGCAACTATGGCTACACCTTC	CSGKTGSNYGYTF
TRBV20-1	.	.	TRBJ2-5	TGCAGTGCGGAACTGGTCCAAGAGACCCAGTACTTC	CSAELVQETQYF
TRBV29-1	.	TRBD1	TRBJ1-2	TGCAGCGTTGAGATCAGGGGGAGATTCTATGGCTACACCTTC	CSVEIRGRFYGYTF
TRBV5-1	few	.	TRBJ2-2	TGCGCCAGCAGCTTCGAGGGAATCAGCCGGGAGCTGTTTTTT	CASSFEGISRELFF
TRBV7-2	.	.	TRBJ2-3	TGTGCCAGCAGCTTAGGTGTGGGGTGGGGGTACCCAGATACGCAGTATTTT	CASSLGVGWGYPDTQYF
TRBV12-3/TRBV12-4	.	.	TRBJ2-7	TGTGCCAGCAGTGACGGGACGATCCTTCCCTACGAGCAGTACTTC	CASSDGTILPYEQYF
TRBV29-1	few	TRBD2	TRBJ2-2	TGCAGCGTAAATCTAGCGGGGGACTACACCGGGGAGCTGTTTTTT	CSVNLAGDYTGELFF
TRBV7-2	.	.	TRBJ1-2	TGTGCCAGCAGCTTAGATCCGTCTACAGCTAACTATGGCTACACCTTC	CASSLDPSTANYGYTF
TRBV5-1	few	TRBD1	TRBJ1-1	TGCGCCAGCAGCTTGGAGGGACAGGGTATACCTGAAGCTTTCTTT	CASSLEGQGIPEAFF
TRBV28	.	.	TRBJ1-5	TGTGCCAGCAGCGTCACGCCCGGAGGCAATCAGCCCCAGCATTTT	CASSVTPGGNQPQHF
TRBV15	few	.	TRBJ1-4	TGTGCCACCAGCAGCCATGGGGGTACAGGGGAAAAACTGTTTTTT	CATSSHGGTGEKLFF
TRBV7-6	.	TRBD1	TRBJ2-7	TGTGCCAGCAGCTTAGCGCCCGGGACAGGGGCCAGGGAGCAGTACTTC	CASSLAPGTGAREQYF
TRBV27	few	TRBD2	TRBJ2-3	TGTGCCAGCAGTTTGCCTAGCGGGGGCACAGATACGCAGTATTTT	CASSLPSGGTDTQYF
TRBV5-6	few	.	TRBJ2-5	TGTGCCAGCATCCTTGAGGGGTACCAAGAGACCCAGTACTTC	CASILEGYQETQYF
TRBV7-8	.	TRBD1	TRBJ2-2	TGTGCCAGCAGCTTACCAGGGGGCACCGGGGAGCTGTTTTTT	CASSLPGGTGELFF
TRBV13	.	TRBD1	TRBJ1-1	TGTGCCAGCAGCTTAGAAGCCCAGGGGGCTGAAGCTTTCTTT	CASSLEAQGAEAFF
TRBV10-3	few	TRBD2	TRBJ2-3	TGTGCCATCAGTGAGTCACTAGCGGGAGGAGATACGCAGTATTTT	CAISESLAGGDTQYF
TRBV15	.	.	TRBJ2-2	TGTGCCACCAGCGTCGCAGGGGATGGCGGGGAGCTGTTTTTT	CATSVAGDGGELFF
TRBV6-2/TRBV6-3	.	.	TRBJ2-5	TGTGCCAGCAGTTTGCGAATCACCCGGGCGGGGGAGACCCAGTACTTC	CASSLRITRAGETQYF
TRBV19	.	.	TRBJ2-5	TGTGCCAGTAGTGGGCGGGGGCCCTTGCAAGAGACCCAGTACTTC	CASSGRGPLQETQYF
TRBV11-2	few	.	TRBJ2-4	TGTGCCAGCAGCCCGACCGGGGGCTCTAATAACATTCAGTACTTC	CASSPTGGSNNIQYF
TRBV27	.	TRBD1	TRBJ2-2	TGTGCCAGCAGTTCGGCCGGGACAGAGAACACCGGGGAGCTGTTTTTT	CASSSAGTENTGELFF
TRBV5-1	few	TRBD1	TRBJ2-5	TGCGCCAGCAGCTTCGCGGACAGGGGGCAAGAGACCCAGTACTTC	CASSFADRGQETQYF
TRBV6-2/TRBV6-3	.	.	TRBJ1-5	TGTGCCAGCGGCCCCGAGGCAGTTAATCAGCCCCAGCATTTT	CASGPEAVNQPQHF
TRBV6-5	few	.	TRBJ1-4	TGTGCCAGCAGTTACAAGTTCGGTGAAAAACTGTTTTTT	CASSYKFGEKLFF
TRBV11-2	.	.	TRBJ1-4	TGTGCCAGCAGCCCAACAGGATTTTCAACTAATGAAAAACTGTTTTTT	CASSPTGFSTNEKLFF
TRBV9	few	TRBD1	TRBJ1-2	TGTGCCAGCAGCACCGGGACAGGGAACGGCTACACCTTC	CASSTGTGNGYTF
TRBV4-1	few	TRBD2	TRBJ2-7	TGCGCCAGCAGCCAAGGGTCGGGGACTAGCGGGTCCTACGAGCAGTACTTC	CASSQGSGTSGSYEQYF
TRBV28	few	TRBD1	TRBJ2-5	TGTGCCAGCACCCGAGGGACAGGGTACGAGACCCAGTACTTC	CASTRGTGYETQYF
TRBV19	.	TRBD1	TRBJ1-4	TGTGCCAGTAGTATGCGGCAGGGGGGAAGTAATGAAAAACTGTTTTTT	CASSMRQGGSNEKLFF
TRBV6-4	few	TRBD2	TRBJ2-1	TGTGCCAGCAGCCTACTAGCGGGGGGGCAAAATGAGCAGTTCTTC	CASSLLAGGQNEQFF
TRBV27	few	.	TRBJ1-1	TGTGCCAGCAGCCTCGGACAGACAAACACTGAAGCTTTCTTT	CASSLGQTNTEAFF
TRBV19	.	TRBD1	TRBJ1-5	TGTGCCAGTAGTATGGGACAGGGGAATCAGCCCCAGCATTTT	CASSMGQGNQPQHF
TRBV27	.	.	TRBJ2-7	TGTGCCAGCAGTCACTCAGGGGTCACCCTCTACGAGCAGTACTTC	CASSHSGVTLYEQYF